The rows below give T cell receptor beta chains drawn from one sample of a study of blood T cell repertoires in COVID-19. The method was immunoSEQ multiplex PCR; TCRdb's version includes in-frame clones alone and lacks a portion of them. Among more than 450,000 clones, around 90% were seen once, and the ten largest hold roughly 0.72%. The material sequenced was PBMCs or T cells enriched from blood (not recorded which). Receptors originate from a woman under 30 who had recovered from COVID-19. CDR3s leave out the opening cysteine and the closing phenylalanine or tryptophan.

j_gene | v_gene | CDR3aa
TRBJ2-5 | TRBV7-7 | ASSLGRGEETQY
TRBJ2-5 | TRBV7-2 | ASSPGDSWGETQY
TRBJ2-3 | TRBV16 | ASSPRASGVYTDTQY
TRBJ1-5 | TRBV18 | ASSPDTNQPQH
TRBJ1-2 | TRBV30 | AWRVLLLDRGRWGGYT
TRBJ2-5 | TRBV9 | ASSVEAGETQY
TRBJ1-1 | TRBV5-6 | ASSLFGPNTEAF
TRBJ1-2 | TRBV19 | ASSPGQEETNYGYT
TRBJ1-5 | TRBV2 | ASSERAGDFQPQH
TRBJ1-5 | TRBV30 | AWRWCGQGASQPQH
TRBJ2-3 | TRBV7-2 | ASSFTSGGLTDTQY
TRBJ1-2 | TRBV6-8 | ASSLDTYNYGYT
TRBJ1-1 | TRBV28 | ASSPNNENTEAF
TRBJ2-7 | TRBV10-2 | ASKGSGIHEQY
TRBJ2-7 | TRBV7-8 | ASSLARDSPYEQY
TRBJ1-1 | TRBV6-5 | ASSFNRDDTEAF
TRBJ2-2 | TRBV15 | ATSRRVTGELF
TRBJ2-5 | TRBV28 | ASSSHTKQETQY
TRBJ1-4 | TRBV28 | ASSPSEGAREKLF
TRBJ1-1 | TRBV19 | ASSLWGRTTAF
TRBJ2-7 | TRBV18 | ASSPPGTSSSYEQY
TRBJ1-6 | TRBV2 | ASTTGGDSPLH
TRBJ1-2 | TRBV28 | ASSLGFNYGYT
TRBJ2-2 | TRBV7-9 | ASRGSEAQLTGELF
TRBJ1-2 | TRBV5-8 | ASSYEGVGYGYT
TRBJ2-7 | TRBV7-2 | ASSFQTGRDEQY
TRBJ2-5 | TRBV6-5 | ASNRGGETQY
TRBJ1-5 | TRBV6-6 | ASSYDRAAFGPQH
TRBJ1-1 | TRBV6-4 | ASSEEGGGTEAF
TRBJ1-2 | TRBV28 | ASSASGTGRGYT
TRBJ2-4 | TRBV11-2 | ASSLDRLAKNIQY
TRBJ1-1 | TRBV6-4 | ASSETVRDTEAF
TRBJ1-3 | TRBV7-9 | ASSHIPDRGNTIY
TRBJ1-6 | TRBV28 | ASSPPGENSPLH
TRBJ1-4 | TRBV10-3 | AIASTWQEKLF
TRBJ1-2 | TRBV6-5 | ASRPRGDSYGYT
TRBJ1-1 | TRBV2 | ASRGLTSFGGEAF
TRBJ1-2 | TRBV9 | ASSWDSNYGYT
TRBJ1-1 | TRBV13 | ASSLRGSDTEAF
TRBJ1-2 | TRBV19 | ASSIRDYYGYT
TRBJ2-1 | TRBV30 | AHSRGTSGGHEQF